The 27 T cell receptor beta chains below all came from one sample that was sequenced in a study of regulatory T cells in long-lasting Graves disease. The time point is: newly diagnosed GD, antithyroid drugs for less than 3 months. PBMCs were the source of the RNA used for TCR sequencing. CDR3-region Arm-PCR and iRepertoire HTBI primers produced the TCR beta libraries. TCRdb fed the multiplex PCR reads into MiXCR, producing one record per CDR3 protein. The profile covers 250,000 to 400,000 distinct CDR3 sequences, with 18% appearing a single time and 35% to 45% taken by the ten largest. Material: peripheral blood mononuclear cells (PBMCs), obtained at new diagnosis, from a patient treated with antithyroid drugs. The source of these receptors is a female donor with Graves disease.

In this sample, this clonotype turned up many times. This chain links TRBV11-3 with TRBJ2-5; the match to TRBD2 covers 13 bases. J gave up 6 bases and V 5 bases, and 15 bases lay outside the gene matches. Germline CDR1 SGHNT, CDR2 YENEEA. There are 18 residues in the CDR3. The CDR3 region is CASSLGLAGVPLLKTQYF. The CDR3 DNA reads TGTGCCAGCAGCCTCGGACTAGCGGGAGTCCCTCTCCTGAAGACCCAGTACTTC.

Ten or more counts support this clonotype. The rearrangement uses TRBV27 and TRBJ2-3; D unresolved. CDR1 and CDR2 from the germline V gene are MNHEY and SMNVEV (reference sequence). Trimming cost V 3 bases and J 2 bases, with 18 bases left between them. The CDR3 totals 17 residues. The CDR3 coding sequence is TGTGCCAGCAGTTTGCGCGACGGATCCGCTTTCACAGATACGCAGTATTTT. Its translation: CASSLRDGSAFTDTQYF.

This clonotype was observed many times. CDR3 residues: CASSLLAGAFYEQYF. DNA of the CDR3: TGTGCCAGCAGCCTACTAGCGGGGGCGTTCTACGAGCAGTACTTC. The gene calls are TRBV13 and TRBJ2-7; 11 bases map to TRBD2. CDR3 length equals 15 residues. The germline CDR1 and CDR2 sequences are PRHDT and FYEKMQ (reference sequence). V dropped 5 bases and J dropped 3; count of bases not matched to a gene: 6.

The rearrangement links TRBV9 to TRBJ1-1; D call uncertain. The germline V gene has CDR1 SGDLS and CDR2 YYNGEE. Trimming took off 0 bases at V and 1 base at J, with 7 bases between the two ends. The CDR3 contains 14 residues. CDR3 region: CASSVGRSNTEAFF. The DNA of the CDR3 is TGTGCCAGCAGCGTAGGGCGATCGAACACTGAAGCTTTCTTT. Combining the CDR3 with reference TRBV9 and TRBJ1-1 gives the whole variable domain DSGVTQTPKHLITATGQRVTLRCSPRSGDLSVYWYQQSLDQGLQFLIQYYNGEERAKGNILERFSAQQFPDLHSELNLSSLELGDSALYFCASSVGRSNTEAFFGQGTRLTVV.

The chain recombines TRBV11-3 with TRBJ2-1; 10 bases line up with TRBD2. This CDR3 has 20 residues. The germline CDR1 and CDR2 sequences are SGHNT and YENEEA. The ends lost 1 base at V and 0 bases at J; junction bases unmatched: 12. The CDR3 region has the DNA TGTGCCAGCAGCTTAGGGGCTCTAGCGGGGGCCACGTTCTCCTACAATGAGCAGTTCTTC. Residues: CASSLGALAGATFSYNEQFF.

This clonotype showed up many times. The chain recombines TRBV28 with TRBJ2-7; either TRBD1 or TRBD2 may supply D (7 bases each). The CDR3 is 15 amino acids. Germline assignment: CDR1 MDHEN and CDR2 SYDVKM. V was trimmed by 6 bases and J by 0 bases, leaving 15 bases between them. In nucleotides, the CDR3 is TGTGCCAGCAGAATAGGGGGGGACAGCTCCTACGAGCAGTACTTC. Amino acid sequence: CASRIGGDSSYEQYF.

With respect to this clonotype: With a much larger clone just one base away, this may be a read error. J is TRBJ2-1 and V is TRBV9; maybe TRBD1 (6 bases). The CDR3 is made up of 14 amino acids. V gave up 4 bases and J gave up 9 bases, with 17 bases separating them. The germline V gene encodes CDR1 SGDLS and CDR2 YYNGEE. DNA for the CDR3: TGTGCCAGCAGCCTCAACAGGGTATCTGGTGAGCAGTTCTTC. Encoded protein: CASSLNRVSGEQFF.

V gene TRBV9 combines with J gene TRBJ1-2, with D tentatively TRBD1 (5 bases). Germline V gene sequence: CDR1 SGDLS, CDR2 YYNGEE. This CDR3 has 19 amino acids. V lost 4 bases and J lost 4, with 29 bases in between. The CDR3 loop is CASSPGEGLNLLRGYGYTF. The CDR3 DNA reads TGTGCCAGCAGCCCAGGAGAGGGACTAAATCTACTTCGCGGCTATGGCTACACCTTC.

This clonotype was recorded many times. The V gene is TRBV7-2, the J gene TRBJ1-4; D unclear. There are 13 residues in the CDR3. Germline values: CDR1 SGHTA, CDR2 FQGNSA. With 3 bases removed from V and 8 bases from J, the gap between germline ends came to 10 bases. CDR3 loop: CASSFLVGEKLFF. The CDR3 DNA reads as TGTGCCAGCAGCTTCCTGGTTGGGGAAAAACTGTTTTTT.

This rearrangement joins TRBV12-3 or TRBV12-4 to TRBJ2-2; D is possibly TRBD2 (6 bases). V lost 10 bases and J lost 0, with 15 bases in between. CDR3 length equals 15 residues. CDR3 region: CATRPGLPNTGELFF. The DNA for the CDR3 is TGTGCCACCAGACCGGGACTGCCGAACACCGGGGAGCTGTTTTTT.

This clonotype occurred many times. CDR3 sequence: CASRTYSYNEQFF. The CDR3 coding sequence is TGTGCCAGCAGGACTTACTCCTACAATGAGCAGTTCTTC. The V call is TRBV27, the J call TRBJ2-1; D is uncertain. Germline CDR1 MNHEY, CDR2 SMNVEV (reference sequence). This CDR3 is 13 amino acids long. V dropped 6 bases and J dropped 0 bases, with 6 bases sitting between them.

This clonotype has just a few counts. The J gene is TRBJ1-5, the V gene TRBV7-2; 7 nucleotides line up with TRBD1. The CDR3 covers 15 residues. Germline-derived CDR1 and CDR2 are SGHTA and FQGNSA. Trimming removed 4 bases from V and 3 bases from J; junction bases left unmatched: 6. The CDR3, as DNA: TGTGCCAGCAGCTCCGGACAGGCCGTCAATCAGCCCCAGCATTTT. Translated, it gives CASSSGQAVNQPQHF.

This clonotype came up many times. The V call is TRBV5-1, the J call TRBJ1-2; 9 bases agree with TRBD1. Trimming cost V 3 bases and J 2 bases; bases outside gene matches: 5. The CDR3 covers 15 residues. Germline CDR1 is SGHRS and CDR2 is YFSETQ. CDR3: CASSSGQGVNYGYTF. CDR3 nucleotides: TGCGCCAGCAGCTCGGGACAGGGTGTCAACTATGGCTACACCTTC. Combining the CDR3 with reference TRBV5-1 and TRBJ1-2 gives the whole variable domain KAGVTQTPRYLIKTRGQQVTLSCSPISGHRSVSWYQQTPGQGLQFLFEYFSETQRNKGNFPGRFSGRQFSNSRSEMNVSTLELGDSALYLCASSSGQGVNYGYTFGSGTRLTVV.

This clonotype was detected ten times or more. V gene TRBV11-2 combines with J gene TRBJ2-1; no clear D. Germline V gene lookup returns CDR1 SGHAT and CDR2 FQNNGV. The CDR3 sequence is 14 residues long. Deletions cut 0 bases from V and 7 bases from J, with 10 bases between. For the CDR3, the DNA is TGTGCCAGCAGCTTAGAATACATGGGGAATGAGCAGTTCTTC. Translation: CASSLEYMGNEQFF. The whole variable domain, filled in from reference TRBV11-2 and TRBJ2-1, reads EAGVAQSPRYKIIEKRQSVAFWCNPISGHATLYWYQQILGQGPKLLIQFQNNGVVDDSQLPKDRFSAERLKGVDSTLKIQPAKLEDSAVYLCASSLEYMGNEQFFGPGTRLTVL.

This clonotype has just a few counts. The V and J genes are TRBV4-2 and TRBJ1-2; 7 nucleotides agree with TRBD1. The germline V gene encodes CDR1 LGHNA and CDR2 YNFKEQ. The CDR3 consists of 16 residues. V lost 0 bases to trimming and J lost 7 bases; unmatched junction nucleotides: 11. The CDR3 loop reads CASSQDRTGTVSGYTF. The CDR3 region has the DNA TGTGCCAGCAGCCAAGATCGGACAGGCACGGTCTCTGGCTACACCTTC.

This clonotype was counted ten times or more. V gene TRBV11-2 combines with J gene TRBJ2-4, with D possibly being TRBD1 or TRBD2 (7 bases each). Looked up from germline, CDR1 is SGHAT and CDR2 is FQNNGV. The CDR3 runs 16 residues. Between the trimmed V and J ends, which lost 5 bases and 3 bases, there was a span of 17 bases. The CDR3: CASSPRPRGGKNIQYF. For the CDR3, the DNA is TGTGCCAGCAGCCCGCGCCCCAGGGGGGGCAAAAACATTCAGTACTTC.

This clonotype was counted once. The rearrangement links TRBV28 to TRBJ2-1; no reliable D call. Germline V lookup: CDR1 MDHEN, CDR2 SYDVKM. V was trimmed by 3 bases and J by 2 bases, leaving 8 bases between them. This CDR3 has 14 residues. The CDR3 reads CASSFYPTYNEQFF. CDR3 coding DNA: TGTGCCAGCAGTTTCTACCCCACCTACAATGAGCAGTTCTTC.

This clonotype has just a few counts. This sequence joins TRBV5-1 and TRBJ1-6; perhaps TRBD1 as D (5 bases). Trimming removed 4 bases from V and 9 bases from J, with 17 bases in between. The germline gives CDR1 SGHRS, CDR2 YFSETQ. CDR3 size: 15 residues. The CDR3 bases are TGCGCCAGCAGCCCCGATGGGGGGGAAGGTTCACCCCTCCACTTT. Its protein product is CASSPDGGEGSPLHF.

This clonotype was seen at least ten times. This sequence joins TRBV27 and TRBJ1-6, with TRBD1 as a possible D gene (5 bases). The CDR3 has 15 residues. Trimming stripped 2 bases from V and 10 bases from J, with 15 bases between. In germline, CDR1 is MNHEY, CDR2 SMNVEV (reference sequence). The CDR3 is CASSLRGGMGSPLHF. The CDR3 nucleotides read TGTGCCAGCAGTTTAAGGGGAGGGATGGGCTCACCCCTCCACTTT.

This clonotype was observed many times. V is TRBV5-1 and J is TRBJ2-7; maybe TRBD2 (5 bases). CDR1 is SGHRS, CDR2 YFSETQ, per germline. The CDR3 totals 13 residues. V lost 5 bases, J lost 1 base, and 10 bases lay in between. Here the CDR3 reads CASREGSSYEQYF. The CDR3 bases are TGCGCCAGCAGAGAGGGCAGTTCCTACGAGCAGTACTTC.

V and J are TRBV7-9 and TRBJ2-5; D not resolved. The germline V and J ends were trimmed by 1 base and 4 bases, with 7 bases remaining between them. The CDR3 runs 13 residues. The V gene's germline CDR1 is SEHNR and CDR2 FQNEAQ (reference sequence). Here the CDR3 DNA reads TGTGCCAGCAGCTTAGGGTCGTTAGAGACCCAGTACTTC. This encodes CASSLGSLETQYF.

This rearrangement joins TRBV4-1 to TRBJ1-1; D gene ambiguous. Trimming left V 0 bases short and J 3 bases short, with 5 bases between. The CDR3 is made up of 13 amino acids. Germline V gives CDR1 MGHRA, CDR2 YSYEKL. CDR3 bases: TGCGCCAGCAGCCAAGAAGGACACACTGAAGCTTTCTTT. Amino acids: CASSQEGHTEAFF.

This clonotype was counted at least ten times. CDR3 bases: TGTGCCAGCAGTGGCGGGACAGGGGGAGAAAAACTGTTTTTT. Translated: CASSGGTGGEKLFF. This rearrangement joins TRBV6-1 to TRBJ1-4; TRBD1 matches at 11 bases. The CDR3 runs to 14 residues. After removal of 4 bases from V and 8 bases from J, the junction contained 3 bases not matched to a gene. Germline values: CDR1 MNHNS, CDR2 SASEGT.

At least ten counts were recorded for this clonotype. The chain recombines TRBV27 with TRBJ2-1, with D hard to call. Germline CDR1 reads MNHEY; CDR2 reads SMNVEV (reference sequence). V was clipped by 2 bases and J by 5 bases, with 19 bases between them. CDR3 length: 17 amino acids. This CDR3 is CASSLRAAHILDNEQFF. The CDR3 DNA follows: TGTGCCAGCAGTTTAAGGGCAGCTCATATTCTAGACAATGAGCAGTTCTTC.

The chain is built from TRBV19 and TRBJ2-7; 9 bases line up with TRBD1. This CDR3 is 14 amino acids long. Germline V gene sequence: CDR1 LNHDA, CDR2 SQIVND (reference sequence). Trimming took 6 bases from V and 3 from J; bases not matched to a gene: 6. For the CDR3, the DNA is TGTGCCAGTAGCCGGGACAGGGTGGACTACGAGCAGTACTTC. It translates to CASSRDRVDYEQYF.

The chain employs TRBV11-2 and TRBJ1-2; 9 bases are shared with TRBD1. The CDR3 contains 15 residues. The trim removed 3 bases at V and 8 bases at J, leaving 10 bases unmatched. The germline V gene has CDR1 SGHAT and CDR2 FQNNGV. This CDR3 is CASSFTSGTGTGYTF. For the CDR3, the DNA is TGTGCCAGCAGCTTTACATCCGGGACAGGGACCGGCTACACCTTC.

The CDR3 DNA is TGTGCCAGCAGCTCCCTCCTCGCGGGAGGCCTCTGCGAGCAGTACTTC. Encoded protein: CASSSLLAGGLCEQYF. The chain recombines TRBV7-9 with TRBJ2-7; TRBD2 aligns across 8 bases. J gave up 6 bases and V 4 bases, and 14 bases lay outside the gene matches. The germline CDR1 and CDR2 sequences are SEHNR and FQNEAQ (reference sequence). CDR3 length: 16 residues.